Presented here are 29 T cell receptor beta chains from one specimen sequenced in a study of T cells in Graves' hyperthyroidism and ophthalmopathy. Amplification of TCR beta CDR3 regions was performed using RNA transcripts as template. HTBI primers were used for first-round RT-PCR of the TCR CDR3. Each CDR3 protein gets one entry after TCRdb re-called the multiplex PCR reads with MiXCR. The table has some 600,000 distinct CDR3 sequences, about 14% seen once. Sequencing was carried out using blood. These TCRs come from a woman aged 30 to 39 with Graves' hyperthyroidism that later progressed to Graves' ophthalmopathy.

This sequence joins TRBV6-5 and TRBJ1-4, with 10 bases that match TRBD1. The germline gives CDR1 MNHEY, CDR2 SVGAGI. The V segment lost 6 bases and the J segment 8 bases; nucleotides outside the gene matches: 9. This CDR3 contains 15 residues. CDR3 sequence: CASSYSGTGDEKLFF. CDR3 nucleotide sequence: TGTGCCAGCAGCTATTCCGGGACAGGGGACGAAAAACTGTTTTTT.

This chain uses TRBV6-1 with TRBJ1-4, with D unclear. Looked up from germline, CDR1 is MNHNS and CDR2 is SASEGT. CDR3 length: 14 amino acids. Deletions cut 6 bases from V and 7 bases from J, with 15 bases between. Written as DNA, the CDR3 is TGTGCCAGCAGCCCCCTCGGGGATGGTGAAAAACTGTTTTTT. Translating it yields CASSPLGDGEKLFF.

The chain combines TRBV6-6 with TRBJ1-2; unclear D gene. The CDR3 consists of 14 residues. V was clipped by 2 bases and J by 4 bases, with 11 bases between them. CDR1 is MNHNY, CDR2 SVGAGI, per germline (reference sequence). The CDR3 is CASSYQEEGYGYTF. The CDR3 nucleotides are TGTGCCAGCAGTTACCAAGAAGAAGGCTATGGCTACACCTTC.

This clonotype showed up many times. At one boundary the junction diverges from the germline segment, which might be a read error. The J gene is TRBJ2-7, the V gene TRBV7-6; no firm D call. The CDR3 is made up of 15 amino acids. The germline V gene has CDR1 SGHVS and CDR2 FNYEAQ. In DNA, the CDR3 is TGTGCCAGCAGCTTACGGCAGGCCCCCTCCGACGAGCAGTACTTC. Its translation is CASSLRQAPSDEQYF.

This clonotype has just a few counts. The chain recombines TRBV5-1 with TRBJ2-2; 9 bases fit TRBD2. The CDR3 runs 17 residues. V shed 0 bases, J shed 0 bases, and the junction held 3 bases outside the gene matches. Looked up from germline, CDR1 is SGHRS and CDR2 is YFSETQ. This chain's CDR3 is CASSLDLAGANTGELFF. In DNA, the CDR3 is TGCGCCAGCAGCTTGGATTTAGCGGGAGCGAACACCGGGGAGCTGTTTTTT.

This clonotype was counted at least ten times. The chain links TRBV7-2 to TRBJ2-3; D possibly corresponds to TRBD1 (6 bases). Germline CDR1 and CDR2: SGHTA and FQGNSA. The ends were cut back, 3 bases at V and 1 base at J, with 14 bases in the middle. The CDR3 has 16 amino acids. The CDR3 spells CASSFVGGAGTDTQYF. CDR3 in DNA: TGTGCCAGCAGCTTTGTTGGGGGCGCGGGCACAGATACGCAGTATTTT. Full variable domain (remainder filled in from reference TRBV7-2 and TRBJ2-3): GAGVSQSPSNKVTEKGKDVELRCDPISGHTALYWYRQSLGQGLEFLIYFQGNSAPDKSGLPSDRFSAERTGGSVSTLTIQRTQQEDSAVYLCASSFVGGAGTDTQYFGPGTRLTVL.

This clonotype was observed many times. The J gene is TRBJ1-3, the V gene TRBV11-2; D unclear. Germline CDR1 reads SGHAT; CDR2 reads FQNNGV. The V gene lost 6 bases and the J gene lost 4 bases, with 10 bases spanning the gap. The CDR3 runs to 13 residues. In DNA, the CDR3 is TGTGCCAGCAGTTCGACTGCCGGAAACACCATATATTTT. It is translated as CASSSTAGNTIYF.

This clonotype came up many times. This rearrangement joins TRBV20-1 to TRBJ2-2; D may be TRBD2 (6 bases). CDR1 DFQATT and CDR2 SNEGSKA come from the germline V gene (reference sequence). V dropped 3 bases and J dropped 0 bases, with 11 bases sitting between them. The CDR3 covers 15 residues. In DNA, the CDR3 is TGCAGTGCTAGGTTAGGCGGGACGAACACCGGGGAGCTGTTTTTT. As protein: CSARLGGTNTGELFF.

This clonotype was seen at least ten times. This sequence joins TRBV20-1 and TRBJ2-5; TRBD1 matches at 7 bases. The CDR3 loop spans 14 amino acids. Looked up from germline, CDR1 is DFQATT and CDR2 is SNEGSKA (reference sequence). V lost 3 bases, J lost 2 bases, and 6 bases stayed unmatched. The CDR3 nucleotides are TGCAGTGCTAGGACCGGGACAGTTCAAGAGACCCAGTACTTC. It is translated as CSARTGTVQETQYF.

To note about this clonotype: With a much larger clone just one base away, this may be a read error. The CDR3 DNA sequence: TGTGCCAGCAGCACTACCGGACTAGCAGTCGAGTACTTC. Translation gives CASSTTGLAVEYF. The V gene is TRBV7-2, the J gene TRBJ2-5, with TRBD2 matching over 8 bases. CDR1 is SGHTA and CDR2 is FQGNSA in the germline V gene. The J segment lost 12 bases and the V segment lost 5 bases, leaving 11 bases of the junction unmatched. The CDR3 is 13 amino acids.

The J gene is TRBJ2-2, the V gene TRBV19, with D maybe TRBD2 (5 bases). V was clipped by 7 bases and J by 2 bases, with 11 bases between them. The CDR3 contains 14 residues. Germline CDR1 reads LNHDA; CDR2 reads SQIVND (reference sequence). Here the CDR3 reads CASKSGSNTGELFF. CDR3 nucleotides: TGTGCCAGTAAAAGCGGATCTAACACCGGGGAGCTGTTTTTT.

In this sample, this clonotype turned up many times. CDR3 bases: TGTGCCAGCAGTTTTGCGGGCCGAGAGACCCAGTACTTC. Translating it yields CASSFAGRETQYF. The chain uses TRBV12-3 or TRBV12-4 and TRBJ2-5, with D perhaps matching TRBD2 (5 bases). The CDR3 runs to 13 residues. V lost 3 bases to trimming and J lost 4 bases, with 9 bases between them.

This sequence joins TRBV28 and TRBJ1-2; TRBD1 agrees at 9 bases. The CDR3 contains 14 residues. Germline lookup yields CDR1 MDHEN and CDR2 SYDVKM. V lost 2 bases to trimming and J lost 5 bases; unmatched junction nucleotides: 3. DNA for the CDR3: TGTGCCAGCAGTTTAACAGGGGGCTGGTATGGCTACACCTTC. Translated: CASSLTGGWYGYTF.

In this sample, this clonotype turned up a few times. This chain joins TRBV25-1 and TRBJ2-1; 7 bases are shared with TRBD1. The V gene's germline CDR1 is MGHDK and CDR2 SYGVNS. With 6 bases clipped from V and 7 bases from J, the junction kept 15 bases outside the gene matches. This CDR3 is 16 amino acids long. CDR3 in amino acids: CASRGPSQGDQNEQFF. As DNA, the CDR3 is TGTGCCAGCAGGGGGCCTAGCCAGGGGGATCAAAATGAGCAGTTCTTC.

V usage is TRBV6-1 and J usage is TRBJ2-5; D unresolved. The CDR3 spans 12 residues. Trimming cost V 5 bases and J 5 bases, with 9 bases left between them. CDR1 and CDR2 from the germline V gene are MNHNS and SASEGT. The CDR3 loop reads CASSTQMETQYF. The CDR3 coding sequence is TGTGCCAGCAGTACCCAAATGGAGACCCAGTACTTC.

The chain uses TRBV6-1 and TRBJ1-1; TRBD1 aligns across 8 bases. The V gene end was trimmed by 6 bases and the J gene end by 1 base; junction bases not matched to a gene: 7. The CDR3 covers 15 residues. Germline V lookup: CDR1 MNHNS, CDR2 SASEGT. CDR3 region: CASRKTGVPNTEAFF. Written as DNA, the CDR3 is TGTGCCAGCAGAAAGACAGGGGTTCCGAACACTGAAGCTTTCTTT.

This clonotype occurred many times. The CDR3 is CASRRTEGNTIYF. The CDR3 DNA reads TGTGCCAGCAGACGGACAGAAGGAAACACCATATATTTT. The V and J genes are TRBV12-3 or TRBV12-4 and TRBJ1-3; TRBD1 might be the D (6 bases). The CDR3 spans 13 residues. V lost 6 bases and J 4 bases, leaving 10 bases between the germline ends.

The chain combines TRBV20-1 with TRBJ2-2, with a weak D call TRBD1 (7 bases). The CDR3 loop spans 15 amino acids. Germline lookup yields CDR1 DFQATT and CDR2 SNEGSKA (reference sequence). V was shortened by 5 bases and J by 1 base, with 14 bases between the two germline ends. CDR3: CSASGGSWNTGELFF. The CDR3 DNA sequence: TGCAGTGCTTCAGGGGGGAGTTGGAACACCGGGGAGCTGTTTTTT.

This clonotype has ten or more counts. The chain recombines TRBV28 with TRBJ1-1; D not resolved. The CDR3 is 12 residues long. Trimming pared 6 bases from V and 4 bases from J, leaving 9 bases between. The germline V gene encodes CDR1 MDHEN and CDR2 SYDVKM. This CDR3 reads CASRQLSTEAFF. The DNA for the CDR3 is TGTGCCAGCAGGCAACTTTCCACTGAAGCTTTCTTT.

This clonotype was observed at least ten times. The chain has TRBV24-1 and TRBJ2-1, with D maybe TRBD2 (6 bases). V dropped 2 bases and J dropped 6 bases, with 16 bases sitting between them. This CDR3 contains 16 residues. Germline V lookup: CDR1 KGHDR, CDR2 SFDVKD. Here the CDR3 DNA reads TGTGCCACCAGTGATTACCGACTAGATCGGGGCAATGAGCAGTTCTTC. Its protein is CATSDYRLDRGNEQFF.

This clonotype was observed at least ten times. This chain joins TRBV3-1 and TRBJ2-5; no definite D call. V was pared by 5 bases and J by 1 base, with 11 bases between. This CDR3 spans 14 amino acids. Looked up from germline, CDR1 is LGHDT and CDR2 is YNNKEL (reference sequence). CDR3 nucleotides: TGTGCCAGCAGCTTACTTGGGGTCCAAGAGACCCAGTACTTC. Amino acids: CASSLLGVQETQYF.

This clonotype came up many times. This rearrangement joins TRBV6-2 or TRBV6-3 to TRBJ2-5; 8 bases align to TRBD1. V shed 4 bases and J 5 bases; nucleotides not matched to a gene: 12. This CDR3 has 16 amino acids. Per germline, CDR1 MNHEY and CDR2 SVGEGT. The CDR3 nucleotides are TGTGCCAGCAGTTCCTTCAGGGACAGGCATGGGGAGACCCAGTACTTC. Its translation: CASSSFRDRHGETQYF.

The chain is built from TRBV7-2 and TRBJ1-2; TRBD1 matches at 8 bases. The length of the CDR3 is 15 residues. With 5 bases clipped from V and 7 bases from J, the junction kept 12 bases outside the gene matches. Germline V gene sequence: CDR1 SGHTA, CDR2 FQGNSA. The CDR3 loop reads CASSPNGQGARGYTF. The CDR3 DNA is TGTGCCAGCAGCCCGAACGGGCAGGGGGCGCGTGGCTACACCTTC. The entire variable domain, with the rest obtained from reference TRBV7-2 and TRBJ1-2, is as follows: GAGVSQSPSNKVTEKGKDVELRCDPISGHTALYWYRQSLGQGLEFLIYFQGNSAPDKSGLPSDRFSAERTGGSVSTLTIQRTQQEDSAVYLCASSPNGQGARGYTFGSGTRLTVV.

This clonotype appeared a few times. The chain carries TRBV19 and TRBJ1-5, with a possible D match to TRBD1 (6 bases). The CDR3 is made up of 16 amino acids. V was cut by 4 bases and J by 11 bases, with 24 bases left in between. The germline gives CDR1 LNHDA, CDR2 SQIVND (reference sequence). CDR3 sequence: CASSNHRTAGMEAQHF. DNA of the CDR3: TGTGCCAGTAGTAACCACCGGACAGCGGGAATGGAAGCCCAGCATTTT.

This clonotype has a count of ten or more. The V gene is TRBV12-3 or TRBV12-4, the J gene TRBJ2-1; the D gene is possibly TRBD2 (5 bases). The CDR3 length is 13 residues. The V end was cut by 8 bases, the J end by 2 bases, with 10 bases between. The CDR3 sequence is CASLAGTYNEQFF. CDR3 in DNA: TGTGCCAGCCTGGCCGGGACCTACAATGAGCAGTTCTTC.

Note on this clonotype: This sequence may be a read error, since a much larger clone differs from it by one base. The chain recombines TRBV28 with TRBJ2-1, with D perhaps matching TRBD2 (6 bases). CDR1 and CDR2 (germline): MDHEN, SYDVKM. The CDR3 is 12 amino acids. This CDR3 reads CVSSLRAGMQFF. CDR3 nucleotides: TGTGTCAGCAGTTTACGGGCGGGGATGCAGTTCTTC. Looking up the rest from reference TRBV28 and TRBJ2-1 gives the full variable domain: DVKVTQSSRYLVKRTGEKVFLECVQDMDHENMFWYRQDPGLGLRLIYFSYDVKMKEKGDIPEGYSVSREKKERFSLILESASTNQTSMYLCVSSLRAGMQFFGPGTRLTVL.

This clonotype turned up a few times. The chain is built from TRBV6-4 and TRBJ1-5; D perhaps matches TRBD1 (5 bases). V was shortened by 0 bases and J by 5 bases, with 14 bases between the two germline ends. Germline assignment: CDR1 MRHNA and CDR2 SNTAGT. The CDR3 is made up of 16 amino acids. The CDR3 protein is CASSDSGRADDQPQHF. The CDR3 DNA reads TGTGCCAGCAGTGACTCGGGCAGGGCGGATGATCAGCCCCAGCATTTT.

At least ten counts were recorded for this clonotype. The V gene is TRBV30, the J gene TRBJ2-7; possible D gene TRBD1, 6 bases. The CDR3 has 13 amino acids. With 4 bases removed from V and 4 bases from J, the gap between germline ends came to 14 bases. Germline CDR1 GTSNPN, CDR2 SVGIG (reference sequence). The CDR3 loop reads CAWMDRRFYEQYF. The CDR3 DNA reads as TGTGCCTGGATGGACAGAAGGTTTTACGAGCAGTACTTC.

The chain couples TRBV11-2 to TRBJ2-3; TRBD1 matches 9 bases. CDR1 and CDR2 (germline): SGHAT, FQNNGV. The CDR3 extends over 12 amino acids. V shed 3 bases, J shed 10 bases, and the junction held 2 bases outside the gene matches. CDR3 nucleotides: TGTGCCAGCAGCTTGGGACAGGGTGCGCAGTATTTT. It codes for CASSLGQGAQYF.